This T cell receptor beta chain was found in a study of molecular identifiers for immune sequencing clone quantification. Study findings and constraints: Effector cells had over 97% of their molecules in clones above 20 RNA copies, while naive cells had under 1%. Should identical TCR molecules share a barcode, the sizes of highly expanded clones could be underestimated.

In the case of this clonotype: As yet, its antigen is unknown. Germline and junction disagree at one end, which may indicate a read error.

TCRdb passed the PCR reads through MiXCR, listing each CDR3 protein once. The repertoire consists of 460,000 or so distinct CDR3 sequences, with about 25% occurring once and the leading ten covering about 0.75%. The source material was naive CD8+ T cells from blood, with Jurkat cell RNA spiked in. Described subset: FACS-sorted CD8+CD4-CCR7+CD45RA+ naive T cells. The TCR comes from a human donor in good health. Some libraries in this study had Jurkat cell RNA spiked in.

The CDR3 protein is CASSPDRGQNEQCF. The DNA of the CDR3 is TGTGCCAGCAGCCCGGACAGGGGGCAAAACGAGCAGTGCTTC. The rearrangement uses TRBV7-9 and TRBJ2-7; TRBD1 matches at 11 bases. Looked up from germline, CDR1 is SEHNR and CDR2 is FQNEAQ (reference sequence). The CDR3 has 14 residues.